This T cell receptor beta chain stems from a study of blood T cell repertoires in COVID-19. Study details: From T cells, B-cell-depleted T cells, or PBMCs came the material, which was cDNA or gDNA.

Participants, roughly 18 to 89 years old, spanned fewer than 30 US areas. Methods used by the authors: It was from reference gene primer amplification that nucleated cell counts were estimated. Assay: immunoSEQ multiplex PCR; the TCRdb copy retains only in-frame clones and omits some. The D gene and trimming were derived from the DNA, and the V and J assignments and clone size from that table. The sample gives over 250,000 clones, nearly 90% of which show up once; about 2% is in the top ten. Trimming shortened V by 2 bases and J by 6 bases, and 11 bases separated the two germline ends. Germline V CDR1 and CDR2: KGHSH, LQKENI. There are 14 residues in the CDR3.

Sequenced: PBMCs or T cells enriched from blood (not recorded which). This clonotype was obtained from a woman aged 55-69 years who had recovered from COVID-19. The chain has TRBV18 and TRBJ2-1; maybe TRBD2 (5 bases). CDR3 nucleotide sequence: TGTGCCAGCTCACCAAAAGCGGCACCCAATGAGCAGTTCTTC. Its protein product is CASSPKAAPNEQFF. Using reference TRBV18 and TRBJ2-1 for the parts outside the CDR3, the full variable domain is NAGVMQNPRHLVRRRGQEARLRCSPMKGHSHVYWYRQLPEEGLKFMVYLQKENIIDESGMPKERFSAEFPKEGPSILRIQQVVRGDSAAYFCASSPKAAPNEQFFGPGTRLTVL.